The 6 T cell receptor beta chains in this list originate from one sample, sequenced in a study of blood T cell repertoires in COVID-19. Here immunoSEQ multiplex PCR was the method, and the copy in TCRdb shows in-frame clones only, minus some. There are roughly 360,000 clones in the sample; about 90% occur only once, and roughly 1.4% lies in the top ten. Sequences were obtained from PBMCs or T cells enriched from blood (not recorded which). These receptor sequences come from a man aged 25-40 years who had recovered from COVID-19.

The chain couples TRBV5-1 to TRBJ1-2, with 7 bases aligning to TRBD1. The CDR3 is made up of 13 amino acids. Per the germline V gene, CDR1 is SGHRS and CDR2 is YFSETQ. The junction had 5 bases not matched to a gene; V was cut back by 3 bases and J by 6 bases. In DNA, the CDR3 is TGCGCCAGCAGCTGGCAGGGGGGAGATGGCTACACCTTC. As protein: CASSWQGGDGYTF.

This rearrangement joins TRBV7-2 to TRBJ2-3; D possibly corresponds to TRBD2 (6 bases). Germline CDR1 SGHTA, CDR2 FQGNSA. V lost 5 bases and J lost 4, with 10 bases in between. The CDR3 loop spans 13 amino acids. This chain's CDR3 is CASSRGWADTQYF. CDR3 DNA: TGTGCCAGCAGCCGGGGGTGGGCAGATACGCAGTATTTT.

The CDR3 region has the DNA TGTGCCAGCAGTTTGACTGGGAGCTCCTATAATTCACCCCTCCACTTT. The encoded protein is CASSLTGSSYNSPLHF. The V gene is TRBV7-8, the J gene TRBJ1-6; D remains unclear. Germline values: CDR1 SGHVS, CDR2 FQNEAQ. This CDR3 comprises 16 residues. Trimming removed 6 bases from V and 0 bases from J, with 12 bases in between.

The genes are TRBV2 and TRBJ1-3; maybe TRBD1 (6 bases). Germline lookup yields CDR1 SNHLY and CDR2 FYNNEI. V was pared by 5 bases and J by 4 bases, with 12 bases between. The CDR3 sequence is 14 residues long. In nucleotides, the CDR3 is TGTGCCAGCAGTTCAGGGGTGCGAGGAAACACCATATATTTT. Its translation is CASSSGVRGNTIYF.

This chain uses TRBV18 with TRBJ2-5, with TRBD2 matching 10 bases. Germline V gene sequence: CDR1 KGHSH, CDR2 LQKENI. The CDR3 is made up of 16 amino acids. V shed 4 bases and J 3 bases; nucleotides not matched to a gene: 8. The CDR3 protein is CASSQKAGGPEETQYF. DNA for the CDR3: TGTGCCAGCTCACAAAAAGCGGGGGGGCCGGAAGAGACCCAGTACTTC.

The CDR3 protein is CAIRGGDFGYTF. For the CDR3, the DNA is TGTGCCATCAGAGGGGGCGATTTTGGCTACACCTTC. The chain employs TRBV10-3 and TRBJ1-2; TRBD1 agrees at 7 bases. The CDR3 contains 12 residues. V trimming: 6 bases; J trimming: 7 bases; junction bases outside the gene matches: 5. Per germline, CDR1 ENHRY and CDR2 SYGVKD.